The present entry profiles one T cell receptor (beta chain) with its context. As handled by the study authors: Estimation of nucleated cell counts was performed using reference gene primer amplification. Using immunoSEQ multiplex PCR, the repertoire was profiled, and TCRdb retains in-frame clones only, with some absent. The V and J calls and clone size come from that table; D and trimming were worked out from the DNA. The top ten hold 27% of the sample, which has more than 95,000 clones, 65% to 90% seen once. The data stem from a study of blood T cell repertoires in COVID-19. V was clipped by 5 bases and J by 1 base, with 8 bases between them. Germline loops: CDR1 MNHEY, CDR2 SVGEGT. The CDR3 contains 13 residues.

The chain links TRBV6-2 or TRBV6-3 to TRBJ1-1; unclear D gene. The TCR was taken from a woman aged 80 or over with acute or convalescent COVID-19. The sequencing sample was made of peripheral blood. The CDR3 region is CASSLIKNTEAFF. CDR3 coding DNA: TGTGCCAGCAGTCTAATCAAGAACACTGAAGCTTTCTTT.